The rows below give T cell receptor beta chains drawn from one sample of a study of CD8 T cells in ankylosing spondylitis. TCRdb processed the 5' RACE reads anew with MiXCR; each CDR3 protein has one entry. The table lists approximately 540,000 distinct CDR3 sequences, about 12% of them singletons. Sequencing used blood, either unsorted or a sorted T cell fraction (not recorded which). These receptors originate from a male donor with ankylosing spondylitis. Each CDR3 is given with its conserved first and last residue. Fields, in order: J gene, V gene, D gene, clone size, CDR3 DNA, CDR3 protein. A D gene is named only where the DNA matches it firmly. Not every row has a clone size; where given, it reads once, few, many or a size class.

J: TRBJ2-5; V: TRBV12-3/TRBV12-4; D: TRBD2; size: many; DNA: TGTGCCAGCGGACTAGCGGTCCAAGAGACCCAGTACTTC; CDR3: CASGLAVQETQYF
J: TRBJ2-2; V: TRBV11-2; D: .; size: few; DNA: TGTGCCAGCAGCTTTTTACAGTCCAACACCGGGGAGCTGTTTTTT; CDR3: CASSFLQSNTGELFF
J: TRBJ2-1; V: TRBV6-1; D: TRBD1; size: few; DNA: TGTGCCAGCAGCTTCGGGACAGTATCCTACAATGAGCAGTTCTTC; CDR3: CASSFGTVSYNEQFF
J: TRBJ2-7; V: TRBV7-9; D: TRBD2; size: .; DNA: TGTGCCAGCCGAGCGGGGTCTTCCTACGAGCAGTACTTC; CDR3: CASRAGSSYEQYF
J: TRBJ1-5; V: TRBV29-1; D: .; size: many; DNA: TGCAGCGTGGGACACGATAGCAATCAGCCCCAGCATTTT; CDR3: CSVGHDSNQPQHF
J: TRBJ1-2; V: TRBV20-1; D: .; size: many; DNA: TGCAGTGCCACACAGGTCGGATATGGCTACACCTTC; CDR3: CSATQVGYGYTF
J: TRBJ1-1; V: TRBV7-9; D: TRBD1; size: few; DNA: TGTGCCACCGACAGGGCTAAGGCTTTCTTT; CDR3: CATDRAKAFF
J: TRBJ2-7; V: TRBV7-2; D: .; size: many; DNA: TGTGCCAGCAGCAGGTCCGGGACTGGGTCCTACGAGCAGTACTTC; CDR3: CASSRSGTGSYEQYF
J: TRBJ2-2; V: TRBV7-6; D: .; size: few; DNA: TGTGCCAGCAGCTCTGGGAGTCTTACCGGGGAGCTGTTTTTT; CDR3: CASSSGSLTGELFF
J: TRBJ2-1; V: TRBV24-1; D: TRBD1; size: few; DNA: TGTGCCACCAGTGATCATCGACAGGGGTTCTACAATGAGCAGTTCTTC; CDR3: CATSDHRQGFYNEQFF
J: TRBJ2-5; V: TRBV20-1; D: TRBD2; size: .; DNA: TGCAGTGCTAGCGCGGGACTAGCGAATCAAGAGACCCAGTACTTC; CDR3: CSASAGLANQETQYF
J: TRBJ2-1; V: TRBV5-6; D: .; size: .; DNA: TGTGCCAGCAGCTTGTCGGCCCGAGAGCAGTTCTTC; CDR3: CASSLSAREQFF
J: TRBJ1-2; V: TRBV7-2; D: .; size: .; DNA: TGTGCCAGCAGCTCCTCTACTACAGGGTTCGGATATGGCTACACCTTC; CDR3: CASSSSTTGFGYGYTF
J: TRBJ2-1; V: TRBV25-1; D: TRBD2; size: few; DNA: TGTGCCAGCAGTGAATGGGGCGGGGGATACAATGAGCAGTTCTTC; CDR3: CASSEWGGGYNEQFF
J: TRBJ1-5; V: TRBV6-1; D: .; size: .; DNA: TGTGCCAGCAGTGAACGGTCAGGGACTAGCAATCAGCCCCAGCATTTT; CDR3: CASSERSGTSNQPQHF
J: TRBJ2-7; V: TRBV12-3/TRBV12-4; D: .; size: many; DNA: TGTGCCAGCAGATGGGGACGGATCTCCTACGAGCAGTACTTC; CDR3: CASRWGRISYEQYF
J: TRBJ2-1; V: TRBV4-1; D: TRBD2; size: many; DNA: TGCGCCAGCAGCCAAGCCCCGGGACTAGCGGGAGAACATGAGCAGTTCTTC; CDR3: CASSQAPGLAGEHEQFF
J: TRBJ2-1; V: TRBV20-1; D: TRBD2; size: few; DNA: TGCAGTGCCACCCGACTAGCGGGTGAGTTCAATGAGCAGTTCTTC; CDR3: CSATRLAGEFNEQFF
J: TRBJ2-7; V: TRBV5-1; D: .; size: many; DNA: TGCGCCAGCTCTGGGGCAGGGTACGAGCAGTACTTC; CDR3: CASSGAGYEQYF
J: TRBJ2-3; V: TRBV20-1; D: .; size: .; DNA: TGCAGTGCCGGACCCGTAACAGATACACAGTATTTT; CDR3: CSAGPVTDTQYF
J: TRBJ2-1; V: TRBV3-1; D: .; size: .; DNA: TGTGCCAGCAGCCAAGGGCCGTATCGGAATGAGCAGTTCTTC; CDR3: CASSQGPYRNEQFF
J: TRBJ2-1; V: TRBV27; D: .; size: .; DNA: TGTGCCAGCAGTTTATTCTCCGGGACTTCGCAGACCTACAATGAGCAGTTCTTC; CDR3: CASSLFSGTSQTYNEQFF
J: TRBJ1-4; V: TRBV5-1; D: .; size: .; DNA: TGCGCCAGCAGCCCCCAGGGGATTAATGAAAAACTGTTTTTT; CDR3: CASSPQGINEKLFF
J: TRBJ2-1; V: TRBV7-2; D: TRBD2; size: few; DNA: TGTGCCAGCAGCTTTCAGACTAGCGCCCACAATGAGCAGTTCTTC; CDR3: CASSFQTSAHNEQFF
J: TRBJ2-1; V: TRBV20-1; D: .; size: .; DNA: TGCAGTGCTAGTCAGTATCGGGATGAGCAGTTCTTC; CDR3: CSASQYRDEQFF
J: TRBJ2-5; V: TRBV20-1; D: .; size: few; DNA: TGCAGTGCTAGAGATAGTAGCCGGTACTCCCAGTACTTC; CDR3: CSARDSSRYSQYF
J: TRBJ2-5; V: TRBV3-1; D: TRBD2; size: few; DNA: TGTGCCAGCAGCCATCCAAAACTAGCGGGAGAAGAGACCCAGTACTTC; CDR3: CASSHPKLAGEETQYF
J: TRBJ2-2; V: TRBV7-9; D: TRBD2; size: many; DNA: TGTGCCAGCAGCCCAGTAGCGGGAGGCGGAACCGGGGAGCTGTTTTTT; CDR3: CASSPVAGGGTGELFF
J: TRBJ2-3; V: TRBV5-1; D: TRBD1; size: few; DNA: TGCGCCAGCAGCCCCCGGGACAGGGGCTCAGATACGCAGTATTTT; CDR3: CASSPRDRGSDTQYF
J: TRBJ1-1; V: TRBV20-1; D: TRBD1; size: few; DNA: TGCAGTGCTAGACCTTCTACAGGGGGGACTGAAGCTTTCTTT; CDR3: CSARPSTGGTEAFF
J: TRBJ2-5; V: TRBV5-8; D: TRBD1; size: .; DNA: TGTGCCAGCAGCTTCGGCAGGGGGCCCGAGACCCAGTACTTC; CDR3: CASSFGRGPETQYF
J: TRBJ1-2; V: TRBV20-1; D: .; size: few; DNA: TGCAGTGCTCCGATGCGGGGGTTTAACTATGGCTACACCTTC; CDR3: CSAPMRGFNYGYTF
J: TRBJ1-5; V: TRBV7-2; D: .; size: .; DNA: TGTGCCAGCAGCTTCCTCGGGGGACGACAGCATTTT; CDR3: CASSFLGGRQHF
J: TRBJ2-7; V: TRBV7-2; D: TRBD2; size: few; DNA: TGTGCCAGCAGCTTCACTAGCGCCTCCTACGAGCAGTACTTC; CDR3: CASSFTSASYEQYF
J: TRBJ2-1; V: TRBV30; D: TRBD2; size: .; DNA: TGTGCCTGGAGTACGGGACTAGCGGGGACTTACAATGAGCAGTTCTTC; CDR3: CAWSTGLAGTYNEQFF
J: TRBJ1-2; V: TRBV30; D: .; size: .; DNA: TGTGCCTGGAGTTGGGGGAATGGCTACACCTTC; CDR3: CAWSWGNGYTF
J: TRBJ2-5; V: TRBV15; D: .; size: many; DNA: TGTGCCACCAGCAGAAACCTTGGGGAGACCCAGTACTTC; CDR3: CATSRNLGETQYF
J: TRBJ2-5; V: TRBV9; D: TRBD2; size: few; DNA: TGTGCCAGCAGCGGTGGACTAGCGGGATTGGCAGAGACCCAGTACTTC; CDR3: CASSGGLAGLAETQYF
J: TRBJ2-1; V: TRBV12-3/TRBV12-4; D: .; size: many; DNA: TGTGCCAGCAGTCCCGGAGACCCGTGGAATGAGCAGTTCTTC; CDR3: CASSPGDPWNEQFF
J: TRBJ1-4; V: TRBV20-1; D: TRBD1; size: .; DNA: TGCAGTGCGAGCTGGACAGGGTCTAATGAAAAACTGTTTTTT; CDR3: CSASWTGSNEKLFF
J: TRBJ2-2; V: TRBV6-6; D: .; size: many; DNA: TGTGCCAGCGATGGCAGGGGATACGGGGAGCTGTTTTTT; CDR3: CASDGRGYGELFF
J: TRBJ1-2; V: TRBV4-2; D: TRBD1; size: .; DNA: TGTGCCAGCAGCCCAGTCTCGGACAGGGGCTACACCTTC; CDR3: CASSPVSDRGYTF
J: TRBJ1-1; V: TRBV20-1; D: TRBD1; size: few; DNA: TGCAGTGCTAGTGTGGGACAGGGGGTTTTGGGTGAAGCTTTCTTT; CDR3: CSASVGQGVLGEAFF
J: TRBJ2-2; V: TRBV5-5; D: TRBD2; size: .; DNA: TGTGCCAGCAACCTCGCCCTAGCGGGAGGAACCGGGGAGCTGTTTTTT; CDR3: CASNLALAGGTGELFF
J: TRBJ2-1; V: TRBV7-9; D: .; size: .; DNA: TGTGCCAGCAGCTTTTTACGGAAAGGCAATGAGCAGTTCTTC; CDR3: CASSFLRKGNEQFF
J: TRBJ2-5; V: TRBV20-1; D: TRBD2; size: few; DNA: TGCAGTGCTAGTCTCGGACTAGCGGGAGTGTTGGTAGAGACCCAGTACTTC; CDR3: CSASLGLAGVLVETQYF